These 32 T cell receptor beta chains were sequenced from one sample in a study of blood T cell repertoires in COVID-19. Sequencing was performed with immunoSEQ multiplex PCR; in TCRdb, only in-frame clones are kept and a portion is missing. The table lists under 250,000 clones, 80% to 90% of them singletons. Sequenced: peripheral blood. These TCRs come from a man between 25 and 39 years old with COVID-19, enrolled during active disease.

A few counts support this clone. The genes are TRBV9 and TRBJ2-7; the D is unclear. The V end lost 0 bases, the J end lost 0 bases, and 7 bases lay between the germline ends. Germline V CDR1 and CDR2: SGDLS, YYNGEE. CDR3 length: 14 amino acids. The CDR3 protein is CASSVDLLSYEQYF. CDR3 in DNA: TGTGCCAGCAGCGTAGACTTACTCTCCTACGAGCAGTACTTC.

CDR3 bases: TGTGCCAGCAGCCGACGACGGAAACTAGCGGACAGTAAGGACGAGCAGTACTTC. This sequence encodes CASSRRRKLADSKDEQYF. The chain joins TRBV6-2 or TRBV6-3 to TRBJ2-7; 8 bases align to TRBD2. CDR3 size: 18 residues. The trim removed 6 bases at V and 5 bases at J, leaving 21 bases unmatched. CDR1 is MNHEY and CDR2 is SVGEGT in the germline V gene.

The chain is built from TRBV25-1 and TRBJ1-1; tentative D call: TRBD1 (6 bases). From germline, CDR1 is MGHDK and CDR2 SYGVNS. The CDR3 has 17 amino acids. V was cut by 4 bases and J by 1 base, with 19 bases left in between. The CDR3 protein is CASSGDPAGTKNTEAFF. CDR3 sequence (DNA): TGTGCCAGCAGTGGAGATCCGGCCGGGACAAAGAACACTGAAGCTTTCTTT.

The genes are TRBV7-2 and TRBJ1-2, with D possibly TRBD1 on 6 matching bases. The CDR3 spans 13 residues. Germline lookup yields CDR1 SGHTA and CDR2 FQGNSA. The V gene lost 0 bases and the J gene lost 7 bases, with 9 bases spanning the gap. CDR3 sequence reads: CASSLARGSGYTF. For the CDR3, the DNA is TGTGCCAGCAGCTTAGCCAGGGGATCTGGCTACACCTTC.

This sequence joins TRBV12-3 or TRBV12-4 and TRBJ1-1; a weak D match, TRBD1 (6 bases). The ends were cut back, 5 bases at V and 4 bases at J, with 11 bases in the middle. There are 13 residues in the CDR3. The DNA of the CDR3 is TGTGCCAGCAGTAACAGGGAGCTCACTGAAGCTTTCTTT. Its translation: CASSNRELTEAFF.

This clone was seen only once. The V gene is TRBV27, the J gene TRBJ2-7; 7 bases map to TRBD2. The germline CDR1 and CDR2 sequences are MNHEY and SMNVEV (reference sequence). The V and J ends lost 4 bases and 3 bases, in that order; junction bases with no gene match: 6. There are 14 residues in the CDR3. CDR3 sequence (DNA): TGTGCCAGCAGTTCCGGGACTACCATCTACGAGCAGTACTTC. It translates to CASSSGTTIYEQYF.

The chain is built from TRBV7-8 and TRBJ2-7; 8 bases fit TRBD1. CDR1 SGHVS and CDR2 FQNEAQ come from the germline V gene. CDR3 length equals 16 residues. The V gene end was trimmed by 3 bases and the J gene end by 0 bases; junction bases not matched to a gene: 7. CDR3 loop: CASSFPRDRHSYEQYF. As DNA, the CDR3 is TGTGCCAGCAGCTTCCCCCGGGACAGGCACTCCTACGAGCAGTACTTC.

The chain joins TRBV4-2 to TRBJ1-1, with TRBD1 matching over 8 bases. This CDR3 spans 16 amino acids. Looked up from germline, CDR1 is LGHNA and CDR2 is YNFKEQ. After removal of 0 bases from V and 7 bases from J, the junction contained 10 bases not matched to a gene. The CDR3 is CASSQDPPGTGYEAFF. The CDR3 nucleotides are TGTGCCAGCAGCCAAGATCCGCCCGGGACAGGTTATGAAGCTTTCTTT.

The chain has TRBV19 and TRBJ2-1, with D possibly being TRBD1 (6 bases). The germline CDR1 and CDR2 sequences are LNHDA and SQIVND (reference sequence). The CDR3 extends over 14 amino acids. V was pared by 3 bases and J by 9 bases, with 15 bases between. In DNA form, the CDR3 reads TGTGCCAGTAGTATTATGTGGGGGACACCTGAGCAGTTCTTC. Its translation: CASSIMWGTPEQFF.

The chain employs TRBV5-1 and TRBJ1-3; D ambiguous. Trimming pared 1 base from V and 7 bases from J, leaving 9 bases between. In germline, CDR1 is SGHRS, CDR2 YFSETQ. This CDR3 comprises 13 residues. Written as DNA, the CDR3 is TGCGCCAGCAGCTTGTCGGTGTACAACACCATATATTTT. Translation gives CASSLSVYNTIYF.

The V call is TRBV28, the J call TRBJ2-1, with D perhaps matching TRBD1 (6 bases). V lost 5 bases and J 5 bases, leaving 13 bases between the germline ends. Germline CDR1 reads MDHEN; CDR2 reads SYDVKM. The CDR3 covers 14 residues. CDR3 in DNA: TGTGCCAGCAGTCCCGGGACATCTCACAATGAGCAGTTCTTC. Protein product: CASSPGTSHNEQFF.

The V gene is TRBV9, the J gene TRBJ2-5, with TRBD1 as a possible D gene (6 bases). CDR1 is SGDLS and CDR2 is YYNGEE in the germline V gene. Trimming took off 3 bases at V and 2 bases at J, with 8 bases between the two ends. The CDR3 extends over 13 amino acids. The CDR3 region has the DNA TGTGCCAGCAGCGGGACAGCGCAAGAGACCCAGTACTTC. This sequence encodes CASSGTAQETQYF.

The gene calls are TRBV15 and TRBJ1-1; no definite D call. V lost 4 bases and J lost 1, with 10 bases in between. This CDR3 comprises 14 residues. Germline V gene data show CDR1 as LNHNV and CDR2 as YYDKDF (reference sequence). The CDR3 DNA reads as TGTGCCACCAGCAAAAGGACTGGGAACACTGAAGCTTTCTTT. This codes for CATSKRTGNTEAFF.

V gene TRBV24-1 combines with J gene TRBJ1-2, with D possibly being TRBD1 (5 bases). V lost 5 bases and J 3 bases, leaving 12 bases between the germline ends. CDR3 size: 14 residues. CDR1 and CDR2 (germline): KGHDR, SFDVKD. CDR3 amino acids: CATSGAGQDYGYTF. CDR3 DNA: TGTGCCACCAGTGGCGCGGGGCAGGACTATGGCTACACCTTC.

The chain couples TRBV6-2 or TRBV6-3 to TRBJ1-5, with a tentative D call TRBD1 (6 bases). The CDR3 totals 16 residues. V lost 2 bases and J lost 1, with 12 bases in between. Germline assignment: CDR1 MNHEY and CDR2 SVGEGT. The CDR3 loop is CASSYRQGLSNQPQHF. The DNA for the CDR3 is TGTGCCAGCAGTTACCGGCAGGGGTTGAGCAATCAGCCCCAGCATTTT.

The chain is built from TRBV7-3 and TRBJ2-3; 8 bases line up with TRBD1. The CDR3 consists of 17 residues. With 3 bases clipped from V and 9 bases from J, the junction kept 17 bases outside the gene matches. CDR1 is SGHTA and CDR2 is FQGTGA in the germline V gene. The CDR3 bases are TGTGCCAGCAGCTTCTTCCGGTTACAGGGGGTTCTTCGGACGCAGTATTTT. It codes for CASSFFRLQGVLRTQYF.

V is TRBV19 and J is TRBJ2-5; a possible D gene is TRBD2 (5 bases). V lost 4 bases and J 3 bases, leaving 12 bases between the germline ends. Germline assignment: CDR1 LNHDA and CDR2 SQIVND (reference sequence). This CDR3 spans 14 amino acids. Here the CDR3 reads CASSNAGEEETQYF. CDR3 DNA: TGTGCCAGTAGTAATGCCGGGGAAGAAGAGACCCAGTACTTC.

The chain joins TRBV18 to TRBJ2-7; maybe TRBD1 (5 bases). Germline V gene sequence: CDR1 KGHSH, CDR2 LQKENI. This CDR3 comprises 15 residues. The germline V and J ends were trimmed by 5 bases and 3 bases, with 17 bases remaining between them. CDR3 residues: CASSAITGHYYEQYF. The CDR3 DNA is TGTGCCAGCTCAGCGATAACAGGTCATTACTACGAGCAGTACTTC.

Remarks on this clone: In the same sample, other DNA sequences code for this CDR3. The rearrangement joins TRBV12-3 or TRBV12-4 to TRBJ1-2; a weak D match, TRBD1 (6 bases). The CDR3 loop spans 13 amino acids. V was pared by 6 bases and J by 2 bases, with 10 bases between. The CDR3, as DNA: TGTGCCAGCAGCCCCGACAGGAACTATGGCTACACCTTC. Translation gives CASSPDRNYGYTF.

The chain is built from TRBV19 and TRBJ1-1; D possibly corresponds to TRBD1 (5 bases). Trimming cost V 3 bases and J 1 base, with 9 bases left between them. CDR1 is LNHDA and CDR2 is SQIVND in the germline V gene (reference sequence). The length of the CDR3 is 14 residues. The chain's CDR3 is CASSMAGQNTEAFF. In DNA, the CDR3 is TGTGCCAGTAGTATGGCGGGGCAGAACACTGAAGCTTTCTTT.

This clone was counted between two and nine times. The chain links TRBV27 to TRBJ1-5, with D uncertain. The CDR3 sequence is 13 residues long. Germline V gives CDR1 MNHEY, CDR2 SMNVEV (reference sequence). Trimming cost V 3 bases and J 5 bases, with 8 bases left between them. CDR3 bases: TGTGCCAGCAGTTTGGAGGGCGATCAGCCCCAGCATTTT. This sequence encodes CASSLEGDQPQHF.

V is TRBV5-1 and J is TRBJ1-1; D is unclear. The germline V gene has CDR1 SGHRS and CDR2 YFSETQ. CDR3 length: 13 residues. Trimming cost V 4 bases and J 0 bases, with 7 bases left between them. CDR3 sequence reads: CASSLGVNTEAFF. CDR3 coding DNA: TGCGCCAGCAGCCTGGGAGTGAACACTGAAGCTTTCTTT.

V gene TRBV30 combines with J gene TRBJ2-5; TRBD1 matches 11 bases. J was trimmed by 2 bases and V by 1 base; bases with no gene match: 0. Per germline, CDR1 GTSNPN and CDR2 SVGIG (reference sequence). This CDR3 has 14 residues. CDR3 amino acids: CAWSGDRGQETQYF. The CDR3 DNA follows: TGTGCCTGGAGTGGGGACAGGGGGCAAGAGACCCAGTACTTC.

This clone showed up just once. The CDR3 reads CASSEGGTGGYEQYF. The CDR3 bases are TGTGCCAGCAGTGAAGGAGGGACAGGGGGCTACGAGCAGTACTTC. The chain recombines TRBV25-1 with TRBJ2-7; TRBD1 agrees at 11 bases. Germline V gene lookup returns CDR1 MGHDK and CDR2 SYGVNS. With V trimmed by 2 bases and J by 3 bases, 3 bases remained unmatched. The CDR3 spans 15 residues.

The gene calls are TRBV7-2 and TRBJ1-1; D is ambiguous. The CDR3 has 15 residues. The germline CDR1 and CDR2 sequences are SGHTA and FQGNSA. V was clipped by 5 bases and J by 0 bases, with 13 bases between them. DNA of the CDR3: TGTGCCAGCAGCCCATTTGGGAGGGTGAACACTGAAGCTTTCTTT. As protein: CASSPFGRVNTEAFF.

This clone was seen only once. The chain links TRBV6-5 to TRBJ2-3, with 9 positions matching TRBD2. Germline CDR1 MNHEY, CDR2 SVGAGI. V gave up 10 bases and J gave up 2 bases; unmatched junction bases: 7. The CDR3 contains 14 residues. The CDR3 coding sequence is TGTGCCACCTCGACTAGCGGATACACAGATACGCAGTATTTT. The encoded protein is CATSTSGYTDTQYF.

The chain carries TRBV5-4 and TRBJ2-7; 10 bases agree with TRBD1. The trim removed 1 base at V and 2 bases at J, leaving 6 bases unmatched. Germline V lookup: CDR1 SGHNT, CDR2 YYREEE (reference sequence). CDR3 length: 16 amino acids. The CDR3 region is CASSLRPDRGAYEQYF. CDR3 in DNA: TGTGCCAGCAGCTTGAGGCCGGACAGGGGGGCCTACGAGCAGTACTTC.

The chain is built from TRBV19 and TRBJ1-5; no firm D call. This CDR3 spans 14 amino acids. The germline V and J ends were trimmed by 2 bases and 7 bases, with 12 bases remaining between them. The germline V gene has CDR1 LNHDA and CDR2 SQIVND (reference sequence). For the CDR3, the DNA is TGTGCCAGTAGTATAAAACGGTTGGAGCAGCCCCAGCATTTT. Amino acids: CASSIKRLEQPQHF.

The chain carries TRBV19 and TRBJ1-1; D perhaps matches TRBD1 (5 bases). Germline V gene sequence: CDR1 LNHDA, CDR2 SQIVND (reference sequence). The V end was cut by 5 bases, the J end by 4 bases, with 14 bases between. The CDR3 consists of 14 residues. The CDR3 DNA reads TGTGCCAGTAGTCCCATGGGGCGGGGCACTGAAGCTTTCTTT. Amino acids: CASSPMGRGTEAFF.

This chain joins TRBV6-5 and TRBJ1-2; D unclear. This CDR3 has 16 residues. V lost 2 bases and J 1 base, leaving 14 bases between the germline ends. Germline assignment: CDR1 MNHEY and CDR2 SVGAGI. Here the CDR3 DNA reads TGTGCCAGCAGTTACCGGGCTTCGGGATTTAACTATGGCTACACCTTC. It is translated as CASSYRASGFNYGYTF.

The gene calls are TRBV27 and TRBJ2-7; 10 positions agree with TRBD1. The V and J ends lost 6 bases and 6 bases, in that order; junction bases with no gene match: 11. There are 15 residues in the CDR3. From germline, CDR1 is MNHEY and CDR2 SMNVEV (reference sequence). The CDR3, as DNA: TGTGCCAGCAGAACGTCCGGGACAGGGGTTCGCGAGCAGTACTTC. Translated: CASRTSGTGVREQYF.

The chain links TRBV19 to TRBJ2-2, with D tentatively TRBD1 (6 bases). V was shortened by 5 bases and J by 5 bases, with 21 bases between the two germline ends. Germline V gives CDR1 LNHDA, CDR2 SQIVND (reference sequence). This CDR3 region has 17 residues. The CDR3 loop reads CASSALQGVVGTGELFF. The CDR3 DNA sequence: TGTGCCAGTAGTGCCTTACAGGGAGTAGTGGGTACCGGGGAGCTGTTTTTT.